This TCR beta chain appears in the sequencing data of a study of blood T cell repertoires in COVID-19. The protocol was immunoSEQ multiplex PCR, while the TCRdb copy is restricted to in-frame clones and leaves out a portion. The sample records under 150,000 clones, roughly 80% being singletons. The ends lost 6 bases at V and 0 bases at J; junction bases unmatched: 7. Germline V gene sequence: CDR1 SEHNR, CDR2 FQNEAQ (reference sequence). The CDR3 has 18 amino acids. Clinical history as reported by participants underpinned cohort assignment. The rearrangement joins TRBV7-9 to TRBJ2-6, with TRBD1 identical over 11 bases. This sequence originates from a man aged 30 to 39 who had recovered from COVID-19. Sequenced material: PBMCs or T cells enriched from blood (not recorded which). In DNA form, the CDR3 reads TGTGCCAGCAGGCGGGACAGGGGGACGATCTCTGGGGCCAACGTCCTGACTTTC. Translating gives CASRRDRGTISGANVLTF.